This TCR beta chain was identified in a study of blood T cell repertoires in COVID-19. Study summary: Spain, Italy and the United States supplied samples that represented acute and convalescent COVID-19. Sources were T cells, B-cell-depleted T cells, or PBMCs; the material itself was cDNA or gDNA.

This clone appeared a few times. V was shortened by 12 bases and J by 3 bases, with 20 bases between the two germline ends. This CDR3 contains 14 residues. CDR1 and CDR2 from the germline V gene are KGHDR and SFDVKD. How the authors handled the data: Counts of nucleated cells, estimated from reference gene primer amplification, were obtained. TCRdb's table, derived via immunoSEQ multiplex PCR, lists solely in-frame clones and lacks some. The DNA was the basis for D and trimming; V, J and clone size are from that table. The data contain roughly 120,000 clones, around four fifths of them singletons. This chain joins TRBV24-1 and TRBJ2-7, with D unclear. The TCR originated in a man at least 80 years old with COVID-19, enrolled during active disease. Source material: peripheral blood. CDR3 protein: CAAARGPQLYEQYF. The DNA for the CDR3 is TGTGCCGCCGCCCGAGGCCCCCAGCTCTACGAGCAGTACTTC.